This T cell receptor beta chain originates from a study of T cell responses to AZD1222 COVID-19 vaccine. Study-level background: It was second doses at about 4 or about 12 weeks that were pooled.

Profiled with immunoSEQ multiplex PCR; TCRdb holds only in-frame clones, not every one. The sample contains about 170,000 clones, 90% to 95% of which appear only once. The CDR3 sequence is 18 residues long. Deletions cut 0 bases from V and 6 bases from J, with 23 bases between. Germline lookup yields CDR1 LNHNV and CDR2 YYDKDF (reference sequence). Remarks on this clone: The antigen is not known.

Whole-study findings and limits: Baseline seropositivity characterized only a handful of AZD1222 recipients. Donors skewed white British and female; clonal diversity was possibly underestimated. The repertoires were collected only after the peak T cell response.

The sequencing used peripheral blood, collected on day 0 of AZD1222 vaccination. The sequence was obtained from an adult in good health. The J gene is TRBJ1-1, the V gene TRBV15; maybe TRBD1 (5 bases). Here the CDR3 reads CATSRDFGGRKNPAEAFF. CDR3 DNA sequence: TGTGCCACCAGCAGAGATTTCGGGGGACGAAAAAATCCAGCTGAAGCTTTCTTT.